The present TCR beta chain was sequenced within a study of identical twins. TCRdb re-called the 5' RACE reads with MiXCR, one entry per CDR3 protein. The repertoire holds 200,000 to 300,000 distinct CDR3 sequences, with approximately 6.8% as singletons. After removal of 6 bases from V and 2 bases from J, the junction contained 9 bases not matched to a gene. Germline CDR1 and CDR2: SGDLS and YYNGEE. This CDR3 spans 17 amino acids. This clonotype was seen ten or more times. Another study also made use of these data, one on yellow fever vaccine responses in identical twins.

The sequencing sample was made of CD8+ T cells sorted from blood. This chain links TRBV9 with TRBJ2-2; 11 bases are shared with TRBD1. This TCR came from a woman in her late teens or twenties in good health. DNA for the CDR3: TGTGCCAGCAACCCCGTGGGGACAGGGGGAAACACCGGGGAGCTGTTTTTT. This translates into CASNPVGTGGNTGELFF.